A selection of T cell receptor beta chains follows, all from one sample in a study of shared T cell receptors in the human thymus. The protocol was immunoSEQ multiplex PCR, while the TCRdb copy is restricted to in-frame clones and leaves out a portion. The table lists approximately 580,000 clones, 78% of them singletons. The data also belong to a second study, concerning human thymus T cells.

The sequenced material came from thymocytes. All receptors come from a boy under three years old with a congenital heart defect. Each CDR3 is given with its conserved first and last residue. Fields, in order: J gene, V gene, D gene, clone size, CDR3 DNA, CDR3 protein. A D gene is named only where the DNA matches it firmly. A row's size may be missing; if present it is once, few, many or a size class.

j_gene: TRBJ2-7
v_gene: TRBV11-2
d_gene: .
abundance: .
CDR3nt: TGTGCCAGCAGCTTAGTGGGTAGCGGAGAGTCCTACGAGCAGTACTTC
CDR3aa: CASSLVGSGESYEQYF

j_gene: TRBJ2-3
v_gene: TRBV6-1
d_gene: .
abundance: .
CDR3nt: TGTGCCAGCAGTGGTCCGGGGGGCGATGGCACAGATACGCAGTATTTT
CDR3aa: CASSGPGGDGTDTQYF

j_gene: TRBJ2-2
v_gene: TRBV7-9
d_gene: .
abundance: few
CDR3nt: TGTGCCAGCAGCTTATACATACCCAGGACACTACCGAACACCGGGGAGCTGTTTTTT
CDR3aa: CASSLYIPRTLPNTGELFF

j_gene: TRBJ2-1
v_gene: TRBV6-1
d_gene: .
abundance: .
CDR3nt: TGTGCCAGCAGTGATCTGGGGGCGAAGTTCTTC
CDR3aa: CASSDLGAKFF

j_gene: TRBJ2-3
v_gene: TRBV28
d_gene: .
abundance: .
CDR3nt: TGTGCCAGCAGTCGATTGGACCGGGAGCCCACAGATACGCAGTATTTT
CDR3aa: CASSRLDREPTDTQYF

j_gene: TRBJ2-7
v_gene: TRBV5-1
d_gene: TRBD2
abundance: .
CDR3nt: TGCGCCAGCAGCTTGGGACTAGCGGCGGTAACCTACGAGCAGTACTTC
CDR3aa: CASSLGLAAVTYEQYF

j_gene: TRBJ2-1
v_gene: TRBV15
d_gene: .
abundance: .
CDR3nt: TGTGCCACCAGCAGGGGCAGGCTCACCTCCTACAATGAGCAGTTCTTC
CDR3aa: CATSRGRLTSYNEQFF

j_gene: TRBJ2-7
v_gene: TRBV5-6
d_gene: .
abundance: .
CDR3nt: TGTGCCAGCAGCTTAGGCGGGACTGGCTACGAGCAGTACTTC
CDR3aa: CASSLGGTGYEQYF

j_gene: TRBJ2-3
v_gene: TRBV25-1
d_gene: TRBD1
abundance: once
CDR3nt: TGTGCCAGCAAAATGACAGGGGGCTCTTTGGGCACAGATACGCAGTATTTT
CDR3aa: CASKMTGGSLGTDTQYF

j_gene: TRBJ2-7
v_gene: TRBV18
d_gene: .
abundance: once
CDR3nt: TGTGCCAGCTCACACCTCGGTAGTTTCTACGAGCAGTACTTC
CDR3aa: CASSHLGSFYEQYF

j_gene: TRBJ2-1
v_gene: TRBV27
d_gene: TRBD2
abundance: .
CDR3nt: TGTGCCAGCAGTTTATGTGGGACAGACGGGACTAGCGTAGACAATGAGCAGTTCTTC
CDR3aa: CASSLCGTDGTSVDNEQFF

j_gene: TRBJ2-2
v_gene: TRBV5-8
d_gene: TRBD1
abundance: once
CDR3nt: TGTGCCAGCAGCTATTCCGTGGGACAGGGGAACACCGGGGAGCTGTTTTTT
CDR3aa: CASSYSVGQGNTGELFF

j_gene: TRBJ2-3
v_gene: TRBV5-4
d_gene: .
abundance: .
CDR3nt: TGTGCCAGCACCACCGAGGGTTCTCCCACAGATACGCAGTATTTT
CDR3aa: CASTTEGSPTDTQYF

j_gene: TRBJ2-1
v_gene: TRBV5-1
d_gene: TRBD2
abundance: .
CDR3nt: TGCGCCAGCAGCTTTCTCGGACTAGCGGGAGGTAACGAGCAGTTCTTC
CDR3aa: CASSFLGLAGGNEQFF